Listed here are 18 T cell receptor beta chains from one sample, sequenced in a study of blood T cell repertoires in COVID-19. TCRdb's copy holds only in-frame clones and misses some; the assay was immunoSEQ multiplex PCR. The sample shows over 200,000 clones, 85% of them seen only once. The specimen was PBMCs or T cells enriched from blood (not recorded which). These TCRs come from a man between 35 and 55 years old who had recovered from COVID-19.

The chain joins TRBV10-3 to TRBJ2-5, with D tentatively TRBD2 (6 bases). Trimming took 3 bases from V and 2 from J, leaving 13 bases between them. In germline, CDR1 is ENHRY, CDR2 SYGVKD. This CDR3 is 15 amino acids long. CDR3 coding DNA: TGTGCCATCAGTGATCGCGGGGCTTATCAAGAGACCCAGTACTTC. Protein sequence: CAISDRGAYQETQYF.

The chain uses TRBV27 and TRBJ2-7; 7 bases agree with TRBD2. V lost 4 bases, J lost 6 bases, and 9 bases stayed unmatched. Germline V lookup: CDR1 MNHEY, CDR2 SMNVEV (reference sequence). This CDR3 is 14 amino acids long. CDR3 protein: CASSSTGTIREQYF. In DNA form, the CDR3 reads TGTGCCAGCAGTTCAACCGGGACTATCCGCGAGCAGTACTTC.

This clone was counted a single time. DNA of the CDR3: TGCGCCAGCAGCGCCGGACTAGCGGGGGAACAAGAGACCCAGTACTTC. Translated: CASSAGLAGEQETQYF. J is TRBJ2-5 and V is TRBV5-1, with TRBD2 identical over 13 bases. V dropped 4 bases and J dropped 2; count of bases not matched to a gene: 5. CDR1 is SGHRS, CDR2 YFSETQ, per germline. CDR3 length: 16 amino acids.

The genes are TRBV27 and TRBJ2-1; D is undetermined. With 1 base removed from V and 4 bases from J, the gap between germline ends came to 5 bases. Germline V gives CDR1 MNHEY, CDR2 SMNVEV (reference sequence). CDR3 length equals 13 residues. DNA for the CDR3: TGTGCCAGCAGTTTATTGGCTTACAATGAGCAGTTCTTC. Its protein product is CASSLLAYNEQFF.

The rearrangement uses TRBV7-2 and TRBJ1-2; TRBD1 might be the D (5 bases). Germline V gene sequence: CDR1 SGHTA, CDR2 FQGNSA. This CDR3 has 14 amino acids. Between the trimmed V and J ends, which lost 1 base and 1 base, there was a span of 7 bases. The DNA for the CDR3 is TGTGCCAGCAGCTTAGGGGGGGATAACTATGGCTACACCTTC. Its translation: CASSLGGDNYGYTF.

The chain uses TRBV7-9 and TRBJ2-2; a possible D gene is TRBD1 (5 bases). Germline loops: CDR1 SEHNR, CDR2 FQNEAQ (reference sequence). The CDR3 runs to 16 residues. Trimming took 2 bases from V and 1 from J, leaving 11 bases between them. CDR3 nucleotides: TGTGCCAGCAGCTTACTCCCAGGACAGAACACCGGGGAGCTGTTTTTT. Translating gives CASSLLPGQNTGELFF.

The genes are TRBV9 and TRBJ2-1, with 8 bases identical to TRBD2. J lost 6 bases, V lost 0 bases, and 5 bases had no gene match. The CDR3 is 15 residues long. Per germline, CDR1 SGDLS and CDR2 YYNGEE. The CDR3 DNA is TGTGCCAGCAGCGTAGGGGCGGGAGGAGGCAATGAGCAGTTCTTC. Amino acids: CASSVGAGGGNEQFF. Full variable domain (remainder filled in from reference TRBV9 and TRBJ2-1): DSGVTQTPKHLITATGQRVTLRCSPRSGDLSVYWYQQSLDQGLQFLIQYYNGEERAKGNILERFSAQQFPDLHSELNLSSLELGDSALYFCASSVGAGGGNEQFFGPGTRLTVL.

J is TRBJ2-1 and V is TRBV5-1; the D gene is possibly TRBD1 (5 bases). The CDR3 is 14 residues long. V was shortened by 2 bases and J by 8 bases, with 14 bases between the two germline ends. Germline lookup yields CDR1 SGHRS and CDR2 YFSETQ. The CDR3 coding sequence is TGCGCCAGCAGCTTTAAGTCAGGGCAGGATGAGCAGTTCTTC. Its protein is CASSFKSGQDEQFF.

The chain employs TRBV9 and TRBJ2-2, with 12 bases lining up with TRBD1. V was pared by 4 bases and J by 7 bases, with 8 bases of the junction left unmatched. Germline V gene sequence: CDR1 SGDLS, CDR2 YYNGEE. The CDR3 spans 16 residues. The CDR3 bases are TGTGCCAGCAGCCTTCCCGGGACAGGGGGCATCGGGGAGCTGTTTTTT. It codes for CASSLPGTGGIGELFF.

For the CDR3, the DNA is TGTGCCAGCAGCTGGACAGGGAATCAGCCCCAGCATTTT. Its protein product is CASSWTGNQPQHF. The rearrangement uses TRBV12-3 or TRBV12-4 and TRBJ1-5; the match to TRBD1 covers 8 bases. The V gene end was trimmed by 6 bases and the J gene end by 4 bases; junction bases not matched to a gene: 2. This CDR3 comprises 13 residues.

The V and J genes are TRBV7-3 and TRBJ2-7; D gene ambiguous. The CDR3 sequence is 13 residues long. Trimming shortened V by 1 base and J by 6 bases, and 10 bases separated the two germline ends. The germline CDR1 and CDR2 sequences are SGHTA and FQGTGA. In DNA form, the CDR3 reads TGTGCCAGCAGCTTAATTCACTCGCGCGAGCAGTACTTC. It codes for CASSLIHSREQYF.

The chain employs TRBV2 and TRBJ2-1, with 8 nucleotides matching TRBD1. From germline, CDR1 is SNHLY and CDR2 FYNNEI. This CDR3 comprises 14 residues. V trimming: 6 bases; J trimming: 8 bases; junction bases outside the gene matches: 9. Written as DNA, the CDR3 is TGTGCCAGCAGCAGACAGGGGTTAGGCGATGAGCAGTTCTTC. Its protein is CASSRQGLGDEQFF.

The DNA for the CDR3 is TGCGCCAGCAGCAAAACTCCGGGACAGGGTACGGGCTACACCTTC. It encodes CASSKTPGQGTGYTF. The chain has TRBV4-1 and TRBJ1-2; 9 positions match TRBD1. With V trimmed by 5 bases and J by 8 bases, 12 bases remained unmatched. Germline lookup yields CDR1 MGHRA and CDR2 YSYEKL. CDR3 length: 15 amino acids.

This clone was detected once. J is TRBJ2-3 and V is TRBV3-1 (or the pseudogene TRBV3-2); 10 nucleotides agree with TRBD2. The CDR3 is 19 amino acids. Germline V gene sequence: CDR1 LGHDT, CDR2 YNNKEL (reference sequence). Trimming removed 1 base from V and 0 bases from J; junction bases left unmatched: 10. Here the CDR3 DNA reads TGTGCCAGCAGCCAAGGGAGGCTAGCGGGAGTCTCGAGCACAGATACGCAGTATTTT. This translates into CASSQGRLAGVSSTDTQYF.

This chain links TRBV7-9 with TRBJ2-5; D unclear. The germline V gene has CDR1 SEHNR and CDR2 FQNEAQ (reference sequence). The V gene lost 4 bases and the J gene lost 0 bases, with 9 bases spanning the gap. There are 14 residues in the CDR3. DNA of the CDR3: TGTGCCAGCAGCTCATTAGACTACCAAGAGACCCAGTACTTC. This codes for CASSSLDYQETQYF. The whole variable domain, filled in from reference TRBV7-9 and TRBJ2-5, reads DTGVSQNPRHKITKRGQNVTFRCDPISEHNRLYWYRQTLGQGPEFLTYFQNEAQLEKSRLLSDRFSAERPKGSFSTLEIQRTEQGDSAMYLCASSSLDYQETQYFGPGTRLLVL.

The chain joins TRBV25-1 to TRBJ1-3; 7 bases fit TRBD1. The CDR3 consists of 14 residues. Germline loops: CDR1 MGHDK, CDR2 SYGVNS. V lost 5 bases, J lost 8 bases, and 9 bases stayed unmatched. CDR3 sequence reads: CASSNRQGSDTIYF. CDR3 in DNA: TGTGCCAGCAGTAACAGACAGGGATCGGACACCATATATTTT.

The chain uses TRBV7-9 and TRBJ2-1, with 8 bases fitting TRBD1. Germline-derived CDR1 and CDR2 are SEHNR and FQNEAQ (reference sequence). The V segment lost 4 bases and the J segment 6 bases; nucleotides outside the gene matches: 11. The length of the CDR3 is 16 residues. The CDR3, as DNA: TGTGCCAGCAGCTCACCAGACAGGGGATCGGTCAATGAGCAGTTCTTC. It yields the protein CASSSPDRGSVNEQFF.

This sequence joins TRBV6-1 and TRBJ2-2; 7 bases agree with TRBD2. V lost 4 bases to trimming and J lost 5 bases; unmatched junction nucleotides: 10. There are 16 residues in the CDR3. Germline CDR1 is MNHNS and CDR2 is SASEGT. The DNA of the CDR3 is TGTGCCAGCAGTGTGGAAGGACTAGAAAATACCGGGGAGCTGTTTTTT. Amino acid sequence: CASSVEGLENTGELFF.